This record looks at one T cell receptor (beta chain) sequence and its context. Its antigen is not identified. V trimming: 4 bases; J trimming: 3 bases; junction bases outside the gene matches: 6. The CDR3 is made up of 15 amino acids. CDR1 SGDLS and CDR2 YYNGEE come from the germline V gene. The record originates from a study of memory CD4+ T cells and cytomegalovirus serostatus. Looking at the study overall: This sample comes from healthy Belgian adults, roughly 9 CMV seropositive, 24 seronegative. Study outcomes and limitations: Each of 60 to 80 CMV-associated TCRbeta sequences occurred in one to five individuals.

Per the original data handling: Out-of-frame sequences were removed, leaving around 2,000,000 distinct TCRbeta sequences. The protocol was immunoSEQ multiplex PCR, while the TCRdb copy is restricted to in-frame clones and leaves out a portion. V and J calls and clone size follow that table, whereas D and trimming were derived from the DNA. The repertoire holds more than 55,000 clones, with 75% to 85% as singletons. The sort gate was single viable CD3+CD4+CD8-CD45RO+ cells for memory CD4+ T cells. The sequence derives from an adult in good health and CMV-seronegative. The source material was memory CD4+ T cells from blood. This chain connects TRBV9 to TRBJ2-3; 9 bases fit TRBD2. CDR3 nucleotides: TGTGCCAGCAGCCCACGAGCGGGGGGTACAGATACGCAGTATTTT. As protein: CASSPRAGGTDTQYF.